The 20 T cell receptor beta chains below were found in one sample sequenced in a study of cytomegalovirus exposure and HLA in healthy donors. Primers for the PCR totalled 60 Vbeta and 13 Jbeta. The assay was immunoSEQ multiplex PCR, and TCRdb's table has in-frame clones only and misses some. There are 90,000 or so clones in the sample; 60% to 80% occur only once, and around 2.1% lies in the top ten. Sequenced material: PBMCs. Receptor source: a boy aged 5-17 years in good health and CMV-seronegative.

This clone was seen only a few times. Here the CDR3 reads CASSEIREGNTGELFF. DNA of the CDR3: TGCGCCAGCAGTGAGATACGGGAGGGGAACACCGGGGAGCTGTTTTTT. The V call is TRBV10-2, the J call TRBJ2-2; 8 bases map to TRBD2. There are 16 residues in the CDR3. Germline V gene lookup returns CDR1 WSHSY and CDR2 SAAADI. V shed 2 bases, J shed 1 base, and the junction held 3 bases outside the gene matches.

This rearrangement joins TRBV25-1 to TRBJ2-1; D call uncertain. V was cut by 2 bases and J by 9 bases, with 14 bases left in between. Germline V CDR1 and CDR2: MGHDK, SYGVNS. The CDR3 spans 14 residues. The CDR3 reads CASSEGTATIEQFF. As DNA, the CDR3 is TGTGCCAGCAGTGAAGGAACAGCAACGATTGAGCAGTTCTTC. The entire variable domain, with the rest obtained from reference TRBV25-1 and TRBJ2-1, is as follows: EADIYQTPRYLVIGTGKKITLECSQTMGHDKMYWYQQDPGMELHLIHYSYGVNSTEKGDLSSESTVSRIRTEHFPLTLESARPSHTSQYLCASSEGTATIEQFFGPGTRLTVL.

This clone turned up a few times. This chain connects TRBV9 to TRBJ1-1; possibly TRBD1 for D (6 bases). CDR1 SGDLS and CDR2 YYNGEE come from the germline V gene. The CDR3 is 16 residues long. Trimming shortened V by 3 bases and J by 6 bases, and 21 bases separated the two germline ends. The DNA of the CDR3 is TGTGCCAGCAGCGCCCTCGGTGGGACATTGGGAGCTGAAGCTTTCTTT. Translation gives CASSALGGTLGAEAFF.

The count of this clone is one. The gene calls are TRBV28 and TRBJ1-1; D is perhaps TRBD1 (6 bases). From germline, CDR1 is MDHEN and CDR2 SYDVKM. The CDR3 is 15 residues long. V was cut by 5 bases and J by 6 bases, with 19 bases left in between. CDR3 in amino acids: CASSPSGQKRAEAFF. The CDR3 region has the DNA TGTGCCAGCAGTCCCTCCGGACAGAAACGGGCTGAAGCTTTCTTT.

V usage is TRBV4-1 and J usage is TRBJ2-7, with 10 bases matching TRBD2. Trimming removed 4 bases from V and 0 bases from J; junction bases left unmatched: 6. The CDR3 spans 16 residues. Looked up from germline, CDR1 is MGHRA and CDR2 is YSYEKL. The CDR3 DNA sequence: TGCGCCAGCAGCCTCTCCGCTAGCGGGAGCTCCTACGAGCAGTACTTC. It specifies CASSLSASGSSYEQYF.

The chain couples TRBV28 to TRBJ2-5; a weak D match, TRBD2 (5 bases). The germline V and J ends were trimmed by 8 bases and 2 bases, with 9 bases remaining between them. This CDR3 comprises 12 residues. The germline gives CDR1 MDHEN, CDR2 SYDVKM. This CDR3 is CASLRGQETQYF. CDR3 bases: TGTGCCAGCCTTCGGGGTCAAGAGACCCAGTACTTC.

This clone has just a few counts. Other nucleotide sequences in the sample specify the same CDR3. This chain connects TRBV10-3 to TRBJ1-1; D remains unclear. With 0 bases removed from V and 5 bases from J, the gap between germline ends came to 7 bases. The CDR3 contains 13 residues. From germline, CDR1 is ENHRY and CDR2 SYGVKD. In nucleotides, the CDR3 is TGTGCCATCAGTGAGTCATCAGGTACTGAAGCTTTCTTT. Encoded protein: CAISESSGTEAFF.

This clone has a handful of counts. The chain is built from TRBV9 and TRBJ1-5; TRBD1 matches 10 bases. Germline lookup yields CDR1 SGDLS and CDR2 YYNGEE. CDR3 size: 14 residues. With V trimmed by 4 bases and J by 4 bases, 2 bases remained unmatched. The CDR3 sequence: CASSTGQGNQPQHF. The CDR3, as DNA: TGTGCCAGCAGCACGGGACAGGGGAATCAGCCCCAGCATTTT.

This clone has a handful of counts. The chain combines TRBV28 with TRBJ2-1; 8 nucleotides match TRBD2. The CDR3 contains 16 residues. Germline CDR1 reads MDHEN; CDR2 reads SYDVKM. J was trimmed by 5 bases and V by 6 bases; bases with no gene match: 12. The chain's CDR3 is CASSQGLGRGDNEQFF. CDR3 bases: TGTGCCAGCAGCCAAGGGCTGGGGCGGGGGGACAATGAGCAGTTCTTC. The variable domain in full, with the rest retrieved from reference TRBV28 and TRBJ2-1, is DVKVTQSSRYLVKRTGEKVFLECVQDMDHENMFWYRQDPGLGLRLIYFSYDVKMKEKGDIPEGYSVSREKKERFSLILESASTNQTSMYLCASSQGLGRGDNEQFFGPGTRLTVL.

This chain uses TRBV7-6 with TRBJ2-1, with 8 bases fitting TRBD2. The CDR3 sequence is 17 residues long. J lost 5 bases, V lost 1 base, and 10 bases had no gene match. From germline, CDR1 is SGHVS and CDR2 FNYEAQ. CDR3 amino acids: CASSLGNLAGTHNEQFF. The CDR3 DNA reads TGTGCCAGCAGCTTAGGGAATTTAGCGGGAACTCACAATGAGCAGTTCTTC. Together with reference TRBV7-6 and TRBJ2-1, the CDR3 gives the full variable domain: GAGVSQSPRYKVTKRGQDVALRCDPISGHVSLYWYRQALGQGPEFLTYFNYEAQQDKSGLPNDRFSAERPEGSISTLTIQRTEQRDSAMYRCASSLGNLAGTHNEQFFGPGTRLTVL.

The rearrangement links TRBV4-3 to TRBJ2-6; 9 nucleotides agree with TRBD1. The CDR3 length is 20 residues. V trimming: 0 bases; J trimming: 2 bases; junction bases outside the gene matches: 11. The germline V gene encodes CDR1 LGHNA and CDR2 YSLEER. This CDR3 is CASSQEAGTGKVAGANVLTF. The CDR3 DNA follows: TGCGCCAGCAGCCAAGAAGCTGGGACAGGGAAGGTTGCTGGGGCCAACGTCCTGACTTTC.

The V gene is TRBV7-2, the J gene TRBJ2-5; weak D call: TRBD2 (6 bases). CDR1 is SGHTA, CDR2 FQGNSA, per germline. CDR3 size: 15 residues. The ends were cut back, 1 base at V and 5 bases at J, with 14 bases in the middle. CDR3 bases: TGTGCCAGCAGCTTAGAGCCGGGAGTATTGGAGACCCAGTACTTC. Translation gives CASSLEPGVLETQYF. The full variable domain, completed using reference TRBV7-2 and TRBJ2-5, is GAGVSQSPSNKVTEKGKDVELRCDPISGHTALYWYRQSLGQGLEFLIYFQGNSAPDKSGLPSDRFSAERTGGSVSTLTIQRTQQEDSAVYLCASSLEPGVLETQYFGPGTRLLVL.

The CDR3 DNA is TGTGCCAGCAGCCCCCCCCCGGGGGGAGCCCCCTACGAGCAGTACTTC. Translated: CASSPPPGGAPYEQYF. V gene TRBV9 combines with J gene TRBJ2-7, with 7 bases aligning to TRBD2. Germline V gives CDR1 SGDLS, CDR2 YYNGEE. CDR3 length: 16 residues. V shed 4 bases, J shed 2 bases, and the junction held 12 bases outside the gene matches. Filled out from reference TRBV9 and TRBJ2-7, the complete variable domain reads DSGVTQTPKHLITATGQRVTLRCSPRSGDLSVYWYQQSLDQGLQFLIQYYNGEERAKGNILERFSAQQFPDLHSELNLSSLELGDSALYFCASSPPPGGAPYEQYFGPGTRLTVT.

This chain connects TRBV6-5 to TRBJ1-1; no firm D call. Germline V CDR1 and CDR2: MNHEY, SVGAGI. The CDR3 is made up of 12 amino acids. Trimming pared 0 bases from V and 7 bases from J, leaving 6 bases between. The CDR3: CASSYSNGEAFF. CDR3 coding DNA: TGTGCCAGCAGTTACTCGAACGGTGAAGCTTTCTTT.

The V call is TRBV5-6, the J call TRBJ2-7; D gene uncertain. V gave up 2 bases and J gave up 2 bases, with 11 bases separating them. This CDR3 has 14 amino acids. The germline V gene has CDR1 SGHDT and CDR2 YYEEEE. The CDR3 sequence is CASSFRRRTYEQYF. For the CDR3, the DNA is TGTGCCAGCAGCTTCCGGCGGAGAACCTACGAGCAGTACTTC.

This chain joins TRBV4-1 and TRBJ1-5, with 9 bases fitting TRBD1. The germline V gene has CDR1 MGHRA and CDR2 YSYEKL. Trimming removed 3 bases from V and 4 bases from J; junction bases left unmatched: 4. The CDR3 covers 15 residues. CDR3 bases: TGCGCCAGCAGCCATGAACAGGGGGCAAATCAGCCCCAGCATTTT. Residues: CASSHEQGANQPQHF.

The chain recombines TRBV4-3 with TRBJ1-6; no reliable D call. Germline loops: CDR1 LGHNA, CDR2 YSLEER. Deletions cut 0 bases from V and 7 bases from J, with 16 bases between. The CDR3 is 17 residues long. This CDR3 is CASSQDPPGINNSPLHF. The CDR3 DNA follows: TGCGCCAGCAGCCAAGATCCGCCCGGGATTAACAATTCACCCCTCCACTTT.

This sequence joins TRBV7-6 and TRBJ2-1; 9 positions match TRBD2. This CDR3 has 14 amino acids. Germline V lookup: CDR1 SGHVS, CDR2 FNYEAQ. V dropped 6 bases and J dropped 5; count of bases not matched to a gene: 5. The CDR3, as DNA: TGTGCCAGCAGAGCGGGAGGTCCCAACAATGAGCAGTTCTTC. As protein: CASRAGGPNNEQFF.

The V and J genes are TRBV4-3 and TRBJ2-5; TRBD1 aligns across 8 bases. From germline, CDR1 is LGHNA and CDR2 YSLEER. The CDR3 covers 15 residues. V lost 1 base, J lost 4 bases, and 5 bases stayed unmatched. CDR3 in amino acids: CASSQGTGGRETQYF. The CDR3 DNA reads TGCGCCAGCAGCCAAGGCACAGGGGGGAGAGAGACCCAGTACTTC.

The chain is built from TRBV7-9 and TRBJ2-5; D is perhaps TRBD1 (6 bases). The CDR3 loop spans 15 amino acids. Trimming cost V 5 bases and J 4 bases, with 17 bases left between them. CDR1 and CDR2 (germline): SEHNR, FQNEAQ (reference sequence). The CDR3 protein is CASSLETGVGETQYF. CDR3 DNA: TGTGCCAGCAGCCTGGAGACAGGAGTTGGAGAGACCCAGTACTTC.